This T cell receptor (beta chain) comes out of a study of T cell repertoires in cytomegalovirus infection. Study context: Based on public TCR beta signatures, there were indications of CMV infection and of a matching HLA type.

A single record per CDR3 protein comes from TCRdb applying MiXCR to the reads. This sample carries roughly 720,000 distinct CDR3 sequences, 35% of them seen once, and the ten largest clones take around 2.6%. Findings and limits, study-wide: CMV-specific TCR beta clonotypes restricted by HLA-C dominated the ex vivo response.

As concerns this clonotype: Its antigen is still unknown. One base away lies a much larger clone, so this may be a sequencing read error. The CDR3 does not close with the conserved phenylalanine or tryptophan, likely indicating a read error.

The clonotype originates from a human donor in good health (CMV status not recorded). Some clones in this sample may be carry-over from other donors' samples. The sample consisted of PBMCs.

CDR3 loop: CASTPGQGEGYTL. The CDR3 DNA is TGTGCCAGCACTCCGGGACAGGGAGAAGGCTACACCTTA. This chain uses TRBV12-3 or TRBV12-4 with TRBJ1-2; 9 bases line up with TRBD1. Losses at the gene ends were 7 bases for V and 8 bases for J; bases not matched to a gene: 8. The CDR3 has 13 amino acids.